Below, one T cell receptor beta chain is given with its context. Treatment reported: roughly 19 received Ad26.COV2.S at low or high dose, single or two shots; about 5 received placebo; per-sample allocation not given. Samples came from day 63 after the first vaccine or placebo injection. The CDR3 has 19 residues. The germline gives CDR1 MNHEY, CDR2 SMNVEV (reference sequence). V lost 4 bases to trimming and J lost 0 bases; unmatched junction nucleotides: 12. The data belong to a study of Ad26.COV2.S vaccination and SARS-CoV-2 variants. Only in-frame clones appear in the TCRdb table, and some are missing; sequencing was by immunoSEQ multiplex PCR. The profile shows about 430,000 clones, approximately 92% of them singletons.

The receptor comes from a person aged 18-60 years who received the Ad26.COV2.S COVID-19 vaccine or a placebo. Sequenced material: peripheral blood, taken in a trial of Ad26.COV2.S vaccine versus placebo. V is TRBV27 and J is TRBJ1-4; 9 bases line up with TRBD1. CDR3 in amino acids: CASSSKPTGGVSTNEKLFF. In nucleotides, the CDR3 is TGTGCCAGCAGTTCCAAACCCACAGGGGGCGTTTCAACTAATGAAAAACTGTTTTTT.